This TCR beta chain originates from a study of radiotherapy plus CTLA-4 blockade in lung cancer. Study summary: Objective responses were documented in approximately 18% of patients, with disease control in about 31%. Overall study results and limits: Per reports, early blood T cell clone dynamics, plus interferon-beta, forecast response most strongly. Once radiotherapy plus ipilimumab had been given, TCR clones derived from tumor expanded in blood.

Profiling relied on immunoSEQ multiplex PCR, and the TCRdb table lists in-frame clones only, not all of them. The table includes some 60,000 clones, 77% detected once. Germline V lookup: CDR1 SGHVS, CDR2 FQNEAQ. With 1 base removed from V and 13 bases from J, the gap between germline ends came to 11 bases. This CDR3 region has 13 residues. Enrolled patients, whose metastatic non-small-cell lung cancer was chemo-refractory, received focal radiation plus CTLA-4 blockade with ipilimumab. On this clone: Its target is unknown.

The receptor comes from a human donor with non-small cell lung cancer who had a partial response to radiotherapy plus ipilimumab. The sequenced sample was peripheral blood, obtained from a patient treated with radiotherapy plus ipilimumab. The V call is TRBV7-8, the J call TRBJ1-6, with D unclear. Here the CDR3 DNA reads TGTGCCAGCAGCTTAGAGCACGGCAGGCCCCTCCACTTT. Its translation: CASSLEHGRPLHF.